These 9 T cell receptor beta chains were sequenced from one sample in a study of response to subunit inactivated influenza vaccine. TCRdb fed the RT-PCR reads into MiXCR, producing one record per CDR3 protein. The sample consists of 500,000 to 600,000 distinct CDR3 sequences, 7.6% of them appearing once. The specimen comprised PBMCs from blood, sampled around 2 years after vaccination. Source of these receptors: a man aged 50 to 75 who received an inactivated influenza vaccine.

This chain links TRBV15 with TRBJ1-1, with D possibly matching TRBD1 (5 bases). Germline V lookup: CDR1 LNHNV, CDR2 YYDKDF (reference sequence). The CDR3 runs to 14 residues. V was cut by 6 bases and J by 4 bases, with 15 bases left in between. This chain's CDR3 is CATRGVGARTEAFF. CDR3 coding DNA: TGTGCCACCAGGGGGGTGGGCGCTCGCACTGAAGCTTTCTTT.

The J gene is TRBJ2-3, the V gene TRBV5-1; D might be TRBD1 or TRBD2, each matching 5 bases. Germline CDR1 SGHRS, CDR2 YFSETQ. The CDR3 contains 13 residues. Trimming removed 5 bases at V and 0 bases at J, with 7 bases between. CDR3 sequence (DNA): TGCGCCAGCAGAGGGGAGAGCACAGATACGCAGTATTTT. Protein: CASRGESTDTQYF.

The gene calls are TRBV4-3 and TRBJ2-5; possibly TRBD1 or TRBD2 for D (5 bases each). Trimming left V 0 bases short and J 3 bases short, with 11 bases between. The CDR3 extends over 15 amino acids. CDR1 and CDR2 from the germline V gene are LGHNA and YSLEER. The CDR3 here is CASSQDFGTKETQYF. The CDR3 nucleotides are TGCGCCAGCAGCCAAGATTTCGGGACCAAAGAGACCCAGTACTTC.

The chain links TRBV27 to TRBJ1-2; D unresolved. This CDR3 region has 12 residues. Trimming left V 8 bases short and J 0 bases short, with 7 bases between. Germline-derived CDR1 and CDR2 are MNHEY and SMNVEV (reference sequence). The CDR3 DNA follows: TGTGCCAGCGCCGGAGCTAACTATGGCTACACCTTC. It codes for CASAGANYGYTF.

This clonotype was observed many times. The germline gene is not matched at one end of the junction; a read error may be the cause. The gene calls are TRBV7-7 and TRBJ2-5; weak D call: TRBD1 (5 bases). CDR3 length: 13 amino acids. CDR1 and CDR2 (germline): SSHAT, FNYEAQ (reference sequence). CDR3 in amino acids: CASSLGVSETQYF. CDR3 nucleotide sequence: TGTGCTAGCAGCTTAGGGGTTTCGGAGACCCAGTACTTC.

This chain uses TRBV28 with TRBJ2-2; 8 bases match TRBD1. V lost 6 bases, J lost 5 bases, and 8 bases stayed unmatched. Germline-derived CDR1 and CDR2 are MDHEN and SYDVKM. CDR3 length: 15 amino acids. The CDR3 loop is CASRLRTGYTGELFF. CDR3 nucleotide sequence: TGTGCCAGCAGACTTCGGACAGGGTATACCGGGGAGCTGTTTTTT.

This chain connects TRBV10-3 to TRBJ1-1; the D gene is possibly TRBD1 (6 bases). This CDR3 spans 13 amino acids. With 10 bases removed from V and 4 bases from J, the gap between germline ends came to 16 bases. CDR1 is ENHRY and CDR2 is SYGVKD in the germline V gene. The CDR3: CATLPGASTEAFF. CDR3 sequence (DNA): TGTGCCACCCTGCCGGGGGCATCCACTGAAGCTTTCTTT.

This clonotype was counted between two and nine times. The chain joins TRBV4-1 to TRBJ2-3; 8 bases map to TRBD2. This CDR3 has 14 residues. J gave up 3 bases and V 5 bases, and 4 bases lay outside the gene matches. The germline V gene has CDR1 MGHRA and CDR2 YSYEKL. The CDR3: CASSGTRITDTQYF. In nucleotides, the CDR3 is TGCGCCAGCAGCGGGACTAGGATAACAGATACGCAGTATTTT.

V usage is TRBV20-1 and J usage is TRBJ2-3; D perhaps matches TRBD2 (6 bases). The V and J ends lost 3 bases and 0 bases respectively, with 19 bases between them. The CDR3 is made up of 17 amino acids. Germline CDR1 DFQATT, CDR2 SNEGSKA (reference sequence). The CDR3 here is CSARPPRLVSSTDTQYF. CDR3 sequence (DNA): TGCAGTGCTAGGCCCCCCCGACTAGTCTCTAGCACAGATACGCAGTATTTT.